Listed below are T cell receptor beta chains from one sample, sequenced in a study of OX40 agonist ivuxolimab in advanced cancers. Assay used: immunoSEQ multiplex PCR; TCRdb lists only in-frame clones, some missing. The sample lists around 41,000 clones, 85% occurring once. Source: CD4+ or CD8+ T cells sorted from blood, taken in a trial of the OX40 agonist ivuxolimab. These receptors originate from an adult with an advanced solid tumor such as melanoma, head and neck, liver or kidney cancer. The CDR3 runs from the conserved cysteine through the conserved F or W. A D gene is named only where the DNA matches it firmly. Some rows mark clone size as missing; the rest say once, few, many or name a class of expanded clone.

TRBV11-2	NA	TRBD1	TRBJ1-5	TGTGCCAGCAGCCGGACAGGGGAGGGAGGACAGCCCCAGCATTTT	CASSRTGEGGQPQHF
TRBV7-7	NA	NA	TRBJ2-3	TGTGCTAGCAGCTTAGCGGAGGCGGATACGCAGTATTTT	CASSLAEADTQYF
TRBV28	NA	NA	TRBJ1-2	TGTGCCAGCGGGGGCTATGGCTACACCTTC	CASGGYGYTF
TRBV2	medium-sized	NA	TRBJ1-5	TGTGCCAGCGGGGACGGCGGGCCCCAGCATTTT	CASGDGGPQHF
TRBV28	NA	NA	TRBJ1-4	TGTGCCAGCAGTTTAATGGGGGAGGGTGAAAAACTGTTTTTT	CASSLMGEGEKLFF
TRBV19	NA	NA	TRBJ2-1	TGTGCCAGTAGTATGGGCTTCAACAATGAGCAGTTCTTC	CASSMGFNNEQFF
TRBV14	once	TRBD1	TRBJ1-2	TGTGCCAGCAGCCAAGGGACAGGGGGCCTTGTCTATGGCTACACCTTC	CASSQGTGGLVYGYTF
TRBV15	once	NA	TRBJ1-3	TGTGCCACCAGCAAGGGGGAAAGGAACACCATATATTTT	CATSKGERNTIYF
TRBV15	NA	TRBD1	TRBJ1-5	TGTGCCACCAGCAGAGATCTGGGCAGGGGGAATCAGCCCCAGCATTTT	CATSRDLGRGNQPQHF
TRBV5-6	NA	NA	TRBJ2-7	TGTGCCAGCAGCCGACAGTCCTACGAGCAGTACTTC	CASSRQSYEQYF
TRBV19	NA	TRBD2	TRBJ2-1	TGTGCCAGCCGGGGTGGGACTAGCGTCTTCTTC	CASRGGTSVFF
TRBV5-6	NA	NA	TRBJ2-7	TGTGCCAGCAGCTTCTTTCAGGGCGCCTGGGAGCAGTACTTC	CASSFFQGAWEQYF
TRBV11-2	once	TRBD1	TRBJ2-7	TGTGCCAGCAGCGCAACCAGGGGGTCCCTCGAGCAGTACTTC	CASSATRGSLEQYF
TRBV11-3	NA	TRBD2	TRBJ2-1	TGTGCCAGCAGCTTAGGTCTAGCGGGAATCGATGAGCAGTTCTTC	CASSLGLAGIDEQFF
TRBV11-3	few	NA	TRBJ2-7	TGTGCCAGCAGCTTAGCGGCGGCATCCTACGAGCAGTACTTC	CASSLAAASYEQYF
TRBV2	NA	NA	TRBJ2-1	TGTGCCAGCATTTCCTACAATGAGCAGTTCTTC	CASISYNEQFF
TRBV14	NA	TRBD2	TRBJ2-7	TGTGCCAGCAGCCCCCACAGACTAGCGGGAATGGGTAGGGAGCAGTACTTC	CASSPHRLAGMGREQYF
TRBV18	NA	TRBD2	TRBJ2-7	TGTGCCAGCTCACCCAGCGGGGGAAGTACCTACGAGCAGTACTTC	CASSPSGGSTYEQYF
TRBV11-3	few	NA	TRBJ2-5	TGTGCCAGCAGCTTGAACCTCCAAGAGACCCAGTACTTC	CASSLNLQETQYF
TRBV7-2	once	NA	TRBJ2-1	TGTGCCAGCAGCTTAGGTCCACAGGGCGTTTACAATGAGCAGTTCTTC	CASSLGPQGVYNEQFF
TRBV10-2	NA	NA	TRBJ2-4	TGCGCCAGCAGTGAGGCCAGGGTAGCCAAAAACATTCAGTACTTC	CASSEARVAKNIQYF
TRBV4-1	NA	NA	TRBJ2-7	TGCGCCAGCAGCCAAGTATTGTACGGGAGCTCCTACGAGCAGTACTTC	CASSQVLYGSSYEQYF
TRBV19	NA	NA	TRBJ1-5	TGTGCCAGTAGGTATGGCCAGGGCAATCAGCCCCAGCATTTT	CASRYGQGNQPQHF
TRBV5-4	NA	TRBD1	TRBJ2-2	TGTGCCAGCAGTTCTGCAGGGGGGAACACCGGGGAGCTGTTTTTT	CASSSAGGNTGELFF
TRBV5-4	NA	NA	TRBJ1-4	TGTGCCAGCAGCTACAGATCAATCAATGAAAAACTGTTTTTT	CASSYRSINEKLFF
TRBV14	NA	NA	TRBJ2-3	TGTGCCAGCAGCCAATGGGCAGGGGCCACAGATACGCAGTATTTT	CASSQWAGATDTQYF
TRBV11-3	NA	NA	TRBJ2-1	TGTGCCAGCAGCTTAGAGGGTGTTTCCTACAATGAGCAGTTCTTC	CASSLEGVSYNEQFF
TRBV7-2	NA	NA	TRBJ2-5	TGTGCCAGCAGCTTAGGTGGGGGGCGGGAGACCCAGTACTTC	CASSLGGGRETQYF
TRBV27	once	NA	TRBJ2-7	TGTGCCAGCGCCCCGGTCCCGGGGGTCCTGTACGAGCAGTACTTC	CASAPVPGVLYEQYF
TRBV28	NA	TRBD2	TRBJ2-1	TGTGCCTGGAGACTAGCGGGAAGGCCCTACAATGAGCAGTTCTTC	CAWRLAGRPYNEQFF
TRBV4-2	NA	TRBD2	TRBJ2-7	TGTGCCAGCAGCCACACGGGAGGTATGGGAAACTACGAGCAGTACTTC	CASSHTGGMGNYEQYF